Shown below are 32 T cell receptor beta chains from a single sample sequenced in a study of monozygotic twins with inflammatory bowel disease. TCRdb reprocessed the 5' RACE reads and keeps a single row for each CDR3 protein, giving no DNA. The sample data list 400,000 to 500,000 distinct CDR3 sequences. Input material: blood. All receptors derive from a human donor with ulcerative colitis or Crohn's disease, or a healthy co-twin of an affected twin (not recorded which).

This chain links TRBV20-1 with TRBJ2-7. This CDR3 has 14 residues. Per the germline V gene, CDR1 is DFQATT and CDR2 is SNEGSKA (reference sequence). Here the CDR3 reads CSARHTSVTYEQYF.

This chain connects TRBV6-2 or TRBV6-3 to TRBJ1-6; TCRdb's D call of TRBD1 is untestable without DNA. This CDR3 region has 15 residues. Germline V gene lookup returns CDR1 MNHEY and CDR2 SVGEGT. CDR3 region: CASSYGPGAASPLHF.

This rearrangement joins TRBV11-2 to TRBJ2-1; the TCRdb D gene call, TRBD1, has no DNA to confirm it. Germline V CDR1 and CDR2: SGHAT, FQNNGV. The CDR3 runs to 12 residues. Here the CDR3 reads CASSFRRTEQFF.

The chain employs TRBV5-1 and TRBJ2-3; with no DNA, the TCRdb D assignment of TRBD1 cannot be verified. This CDR3 is 14 amino acids long. Germline values: CDR1 SGHRS, CDR2 YFSETQ. The CDR3 loop reads CASSLVQGTDTQYF.

This chain connects TRBV5-1 to TRBJ2-7; TCRdb's D gene call, TRBD1, goes unchecked for lack of DNA. Germline values: CDR1 SGHRS, CDR2 YFSETQ. The length of the CDR3 is 15 residues. CDR3 in amino acids: CASSPGHSSSYEQYF.

V usage is TRBV27 and J usage is TRBJ2-4; the D call from TCRdb, TRBD2, cannot be confirmed without DNA. The CDR3 loop spans 14 amino acids. The germline CDR1 and CDR2 sequences are MNHEY and SMNVEV (reference sequence). CDR3 sequence: CASSLAGSKNIQYF.

The chain uses TRBV24-1 and TRBJ1-1. CDR3 length equals 13 residues. CDR1 is KGHDR, CDR2 SFDVKD, per germline. The CDR3 reads CATSDSMGFEAFF.

This chain links TRBV28 with TRBJ2-6; TCRdb's D call of TRBD1 is untestable without DNA. Per germline, CDR1 MDHEN and CDR2 SYDVKM. CDR3 length equals 18 residues. The CDR3 reads CASRPPGQGVAGANVLTF. Full variable domain (remainder filled in from reference TRBV28 and TRBJ2-6): DVKVTQSSRYLVKRTGEKVFLECVQDMDHENMFWYRQDPGLGLRLIYFSYDVKMKEKGDIPEGYSVSREKKERFSLILESASTNQTSMYLCASRPPGQGVAGANVLTFGAGSRLTVL.

This rearrangement joins TRBV5-1 to TRBJ1-2. Germline assignment: CDR1 SGHRS and CDR2 YFSETQ. The CDR3 sequence is 12 residues long. The CDR3 sequence: CASSLDRLGYTF.

The CDR3 region is CASSVGQGRTGERFF. V is TRBV7-9 and J is TRBJ2-2; TCRdb gives TRBD1 as the D gene, but with no DNA this cannot be confirmed. The CDR3 sequence is 15 residues long. Per germline, CDR1 SEHNR and CDR2 FQNEAQ (reference sequence).

This sequence joins TRBV5-5 and TRBJ2-7; with no DNA, the TCRdb D assignment of TRBD1 cannot be verified. The germline V gene encodes CDR1 SGHKS and CDR2 YYEKEE (reference sequence). CDR3 length equals 17 residues. CDR3 sequence reads: CASSLLPGGTANYEQYF. Filled out from reference TRBV5-5 and TRBJ2-7, the complete variable domain reads DAGVTQSPTHLIKTRGQQVTLRCSPISGHKSVSWYQQVLGQGPQFIFQYYEKEERGRGNFPDRFSARQFPNYSSELNVNALLLGDSALYLCASSLLPGGTANYEQYFGPGTRLTVT.

V usage is TRBV7-9 and J usage is TRBJ1-1; with no DNA, the TCRdb D assignment of TRBD1 cannot be verified. Germline-derived CDR1 and CDR2 are SEHNR and FQNEAQ (reference sequence). This CDR3 comprises 14 residues. The CDR3 sequence is CASSHSTGNTEAFF.

CDR3: CASSPSGRGYQETQYF. V and J are TRBV7-6 and TRBJ2-5; the TCRdb call, TRBD1, lacks DNA for checking. Germline CDR1 and CDR2: SGHVS and FNYEAQ. The CDR3 length is 16 residues.

The genes are TRBV28 and TRBJ2-3; there is no DNA to check the TCRdb D call of TRBD2. Germline-derived CDR1 and CDR2 are MDHEN and SYDVKM. This CDR3 is built from 20 residues. The CDR3 reads CASKPSLGLARGRGTDTQYF. The whole variable domain, filled in from reference TRBV28 and TRBJ2-3, reads DVKVTQSSRYLVKRTGEKVFLECVQDMDHENMFWYRQDPGLGLRLIYFSYDVKMKEKGDIPEGYSVSREKKERFSLILESASTNQTSMYLCASKPSLGLARGRGTDTQYFGPGTRLTVL.

This chain uses TRBV14 with TRBJ2-2; the TCRdb call, TRBD1, lacks DNA for checking. Per germline, CDR1 SGHDN and CDR2 FVKESK. The CDR3 covers 14 residues. CDR3 residues: CASSPRTFTGELFF.

The gene calls are TRBV4-2 and TRBJ2-7. CDR1 is LGHNA, CDR2 YNFKEQ, per germline. This CDR3 is 15 amino acids long. The CDR3 spells CASSQGERDSYEQYF.

The chain combines TRBV5-4 with TRBJ2-1. From germline, CDR1 is SGHNT and CDR2 YYREEE (reference sequence). The length of the CDR3 is 15 residues. CDR3 residues: CASSQSGNTYNEQFF.

The rearrangement uses TRBV7-9 and TRBJ2-1; TCRdb outputs TRBD2, but without DNA this stays unchecked. There are 14 residues in the CDR3. The germline gives CDR1 SEHNR, CDR2 FQNEAQ (reference sequence). The CDR3 here is CASSLSGLAGGQFF.

V gene TRBV28 combines with J gene TRBJ2-3; there is no DNA to check the TCRdb D call of TRBD1. Germline V gene sequence: CDR1 MDHEN, CDR2 SYDVKM. The CDR3 totals 15 residues. The CDR3: CASSATETSTDTQYF. The variable domain in full, with the rest retrieved from reference TRBV28 and TRBJ2-3, is DVKVTQSSRYLVKRTGEKVFLECVQDMDHENMFWYRQDPGLGLRLIYFSYDVKMKEKGDIPEGYSVSREKKERFSLILESASTNQTSMYLCASSATETSTDTQYFGPGTRLTVL.

The chain couples TRBV11-2 to TRBJ2-3; TCRdb gives TRBD1 as the D gene, but with no DNA this cannot be confirmed. The length of the CDR3 is 12 residues. CDR1 is SGHAT, CDR2 FQNNGV, per germline. This CDR3 reads CASRRTTNTQYF. The whole variable domain, remainder taken from reference TRBV11-2 and TRBJ2-3, is EAGVAQSPRYKIIEKRQSVAFWCNPISGHATLYWYQQILGQGPKLLIQFQNNGVVDDSQLPKDRFSAERLKGVDSTLKIQPAKLEDSAVYLCASRRTTNTQYFGPGTRLTVL.

The chain joins TRBV5-4 to TRBJ2-3; TCRdb proposes TRBD1, but this gene call is untestable without DNA. Per the germline V gene, CDR1 is SGHNT and CDR2 is YYREEE (reference sequence). This CDR3 is 15 amino acids long. The CDR3 loop is CASSPGGRRTDTQYF.

The genes are TRBV5-1 and TRBJ2-3; TCRdb's D gene call, TRBD1, goes unchecked for lack of DNA. Per germline, CDR1 SGHRS and CDR2 YFSETQ. CDR3 length: 14 residues. The CDR3 protein is CASSPGQVTDTQYF.

The chain links TRBV11-2 to TRBJ2-5; TCRdb outputs TRBD2, but without DNA this stays unchecked. This CDR3 region has 15 residues. Germline V gene lookup returns CDR1 SGHAT and CDR2 FQNNGV. The CDR3: CASSFGLAGEETQYF. Looking up the rest from reference TRBV11-2 and TRBJ2-5 gives the full variable domain: EAGVAQSPRYKIIEKRQSVAFWCNPISGHATLYWYQQILGQGPKLLIQFQNNGVVDDSQLPKDRFSAERLKGVDSTLKIQPAKLEDSAVYLCASSFGLAGEETQYFGPGTRLLVL.

V usage is TRBV11-2 and J usage is TRBJ2-2; TCRdb returns TRBD2, unconfirmable since there is no DNA. Germline CDR1 reads SGHAT; CDR2 reads FQNNGV. The CDR3 is 14 residues long. CDR3 residues: CASSYGTATGELFF.

The chain couples TRBV9 to TRBJ2-3; TCRdb reports TRBD2, a call that lacks DNA to check it against. Germline V gene sequence: CDR1 SGDLS, CDR2 YYNGEE. The CDR3 contains 18 residues. The CDR3 loop is CASSVAGASGASTDTQYF.

This rearrangement joins TRBV3-1 to TRBJ1-2; lacking DNA, the TRBD1 call made by TCRdb goes unchecked. Germline CDR1 is LGHDT and CDR2 is YNNKEL (reference sequence). The CDR3 contains 15 residues. The CDR3 protein is CASSPPGQGNYGYTF.

V gene TRBV20-1 combines with J gene TRBJ2-1; TCRdb's assignment of TRBD2 cannot be checked, as there is no DNA. The CDR3 extends over 14 amino acids. Germline values: CDR1 DFQATT, CDR2 SNEGSKA (reference sequence). This chain's CDR3 is CSARTLAGAEEQFF.

J is TRBJ2-7 and V is TRBV10-3; lacking DNA, the TRBD1 call made by TCRdb goes unchecked. This CDR3 is built from 13 residues. CDR1 and CDR2 (germline): ENHRY, SYGVKD. CDR3 sequence reads: CAISQGGTYEQYF.

The chain links TRBV20-1 to TRBJ2-7; TCRdb names TRBD1, which stays unverified in the absence of DNA. Germline-derived CDR1 and CDR2 are DFQATT and SNEGSKA (reference sequence). The CDR3 runs to 15 residues. The CDR3 loop is CSARDPGTGGGEQYF.

The chain recombines TRBV7-8 with TRBJ2-7; TCRdb names TRBD1, which stays unverified in the absence of DNA. Germline loops: CDR1 SGHVS, CDR2 FQNEAQ. This CDR3 is built from 18 residues. Here the CDR3 reads CASSLSSGQVGTGYEQYF. Based on the CDR3 plus reference TRBV7-8 and TRBJ2-7, the full variable domain is GAGVSQSPRYKVAKRGQDVALRCDPISGHVSLFWYQQALGQGPEFLTYFQNEAQLDKSGLPSDRFFAERPEGSVSTLKIQRTQQEDSAVYLCASSLSSGQVGTGYEQYFGPGTRLTVT.

The V and J genes are TRBV3-1 and TRBJ2-5. CDR1 and CDR2 (germline): LGHDT, YNNKEL (reference sequence). This CDR3 has 14 amino acids. The CDR3 sequence: CASSHHHSQETQYF.

The V and J genes are TRBV20-1 and TRBJ1-1; the TCRdb D gene call, TRBD1, has no DNA to confirm it. Germline V gene data show CDR1 as DFQATT and CDR2 as SNEGSKA (reference sequence). This CDR3 spans 13 amino acids. CDR3 sequence: CSAPPGLGTEAFF.